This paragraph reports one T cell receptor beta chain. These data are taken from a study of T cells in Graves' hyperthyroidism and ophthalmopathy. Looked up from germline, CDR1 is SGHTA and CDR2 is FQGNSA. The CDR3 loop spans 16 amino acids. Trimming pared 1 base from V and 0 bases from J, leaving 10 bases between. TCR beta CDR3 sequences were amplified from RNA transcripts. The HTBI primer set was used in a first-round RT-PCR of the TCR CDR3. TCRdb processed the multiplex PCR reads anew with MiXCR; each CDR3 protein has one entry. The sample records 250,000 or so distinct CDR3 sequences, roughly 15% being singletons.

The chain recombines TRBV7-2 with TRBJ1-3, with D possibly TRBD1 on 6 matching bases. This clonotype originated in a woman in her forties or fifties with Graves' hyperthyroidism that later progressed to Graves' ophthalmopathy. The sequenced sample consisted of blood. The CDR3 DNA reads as TGTGCCAGCAGCTTAGTCAGGGGACACTCTGGAAACACCATATATTTT. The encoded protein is CASSLVRGHSGNTIYF.